This passage covers 25 T cell receptor beta chains from one sample sequenced in a study of siplizumab effects on memory and regulatory T cells. Sequenced by immunoSEQ multiplex PCR; TCRdb stores in-frame clones only, minus some. The sample lists around 95,000 clones, 94% occurring once. Sequenced sample: non-Treg CD4+ T cells sorted from blood. The source is a human donor in good health.

The chain uses TRBV5-4 and TRBJ2-4, with D possibly matching TRBD1 (6 bases). Looked up from germline, CDR1 is SGHNT and CDR2 is YYREEE (reference sequence). The CDR3 has 14 amino acids. Trimming shortened V by 3 bases and J by 3 bases, and 10 bases separated the two germline ends. This CDR3 is CASSWDTGKNIQYF. CDR3 bases: TGTGCCAGCAGCTGGGACACGGGCAAAAACATTCAGTACTTC. The full variable domain, in which reference TRBV5-4 and TRBJ2-4 provide the parts outside the CDR3, is ETGVTQSPTHLIKTRGQQVTLRCSSQSGHNTVSWYQQALGQGPQFIFQYYREEENGRGNFPPRFSGLQFPNYSSELNVNALELDDSALYLCASSWDTGKNIQYFGAGTRLSVL.

On this clone itself: Sequence at one end of the junction differs from germline and may be a read error. The DNA of the CDR3 is TGTGCCAGCAGCAAACAGGGTGGTGTCTCCCACGAGCAGTACTTC. Encoded protein: CASSKQGGVSHEQYF. The V and J genes are TRBV7-6 and TRBJ2-7, with D tentatively TRBD1 (6 bases). The germline V gene encodes CDR1 SGHVS and CDR2 FNYEAQ. There are 15 residues in the CDR3.

The chain employs TRBV5-6 and TRBJ1-2; 7 bases align to TRBD1. V dropped 3 bases and J dropped 5; count of bases not matched to a gene: 7. CDR1 and CDR2 from the germline V gene are SGHDT and YYEEEE. This CDR3 is built from 14 residues. The DNA for the CDR3 is TGTGCCAGCAGCTCTGACAGGGTTCGATATGGCTACACCTTC. This encodes CASSSDRVRYGYTF.

The rearrangement uses TRBV14 and TRBJ1-4, with D perhaps matching TRBD1 (5 bases). The CDR3 runs to 13 residues. Per germline, CDR1 SGHDN and CDR2 FVKESK. V was shortened by 4 bases and J by 10 bases, with 13 bases between the two germline ends. DNA of the CDR3: TGTGCCAGCAGCCCCAGGGCCGGTGGAAAACTGTTTTTT. Protein sequence: CASSPRAGGKLFF.

The genes are TRBV29-1 and TRBJ1-1; D is ambiguous. The CDR3 loop spans 12 amino acids. Trimming left V 3 bases short and J 1 base short, with 6 bases between. Germline CDR1 is SQVTM and CDR2 is ANQGSEA. This CDR3 is CSVDQGNTEAFF. CDR3 coding DNA: TGCAGCGTTGATCAAGGGAACACTGAAGCTTTCTTT.

As for this clone: Other DNA sequences in this sample translate to the same CDR3. This chain uses TRBV10-1 with TRBJ2-7; maybe TRBD1 (5 bases). V was shortened by 6 bases and J by 5 bases, with 14 bases between the two germline ends. The CDR3 is 13 residues long. CDR1 and CDR2 (germline): WNHNN, SYGVQD (reference sequence). The CDR3 loop is CASRRTETDEQYF. The DNA of the CDR3 is TGCGCCAGCAGAAGGACGGAGACAGACGAGCAGTACTTC.

J is TRBJ1-5 and V is TRBV2; D is unclear. CDR1 and CDR2 from the germline V gene are SNHLY and FYNNEI. Trimming left V 6 bases short and J 3 bases short, with 12 bases between. The CDR3 runs 14 residues. The CDR3 bases are TGTGCCAGCAGGCTATGGGCATACAATCAGCCCCAGCATTTT. Amino acid sequence: CASRLWAYNQPQHF.

This clone is a singleton in its sample. The chain recombines TRBV15 with TRBJ2-5; 13 nucleotides agree with TRBD2. V lost 3 bases to trimming and J lost 5 bases; unmatched junction nucleotides: 9. Germline CDR1 reads LNHNV; CDR2 reads YYDKDF (reference sequence). This CDR3 has 17 residues. The CDR3 DNA is TGTGCCACCAGCAGGGGACTAGCGGGAAAGAAGGGGGAGACCCAGTACTTC. This gives the protein CATSRGLAGKKGETQYF. Together with reference TRBV15 and TRBJ2-5, the CDR3 gives the full variable domain: DAMVIQNPRYQVTQFGKPVTLSCSQTLNHNVMYWYQQKSSQAPKLLFHYYDKDFNNEADTPDNFQSRRPNTSFCFLDIRSPGLGDTAMYLCATSRGLAGKKGETQYFGPGTRLLVL.

V gene TRBV28 combines with J gene TRBJ1-2, with D possibly matching TRBD1 (6 bases). Germline V gives CDR1 MDHEN, CDR2 SYDVKM. V lost 8 bases and J lost 4, with 11 bases in between. The CDR3 has 12 residues. The CDR3 region is CASVQGSYGYTF. The CDR3 DNA sequence: TGTGCCAGCGTACAGGGTTCCTATGGCTACACCTTC.

This chain connects TRBV5-6 to TRBJ2-5; 7 positions match TRBD1. Unmatched junction bases numbered 8, after V lost 4 bases and J lost 2 bases. The CDR3 spans 15 residues. CDR1 is SGHDT and CDR2 is YYEEEE in the germline V gene. The chain's CDR3 is CASSLPGQLQETQYF. The CDR3 bases are TGTGCCAGCAGCCTTCCGGGACAGCTACAAGAGACCCAGTACTTC.

The V gene is TRBV7-3, the J gene TRBJ1-6, with D perhaps TRBD1 (5 bases). The V end lost 4 bases, the J end lost 5 bases, and 12 bases lay between the germline ends. CDR3 length: 15 amino acids. Germline CDR1 SGHTA, CDR2 FQGTGA. The CDR3 protein is CASSSSGTDNSPLHF. DNA for the CDR3: TGTGCCAGCAGCTCAAGCGGGACGGATAATTCACCCCTCCACTTT.

Remarks on this clone: The same CDR3 can be traced to other DNA sequences in this sample. CDR3 loop: CASSLVGETQYF. The CDR3 DNA reads TGTGCCAGCAGCTTAGTGGGTGAGACCCAGTACTTC. The V and J genes are TRBV7-9 and TRBJ2-5; D not resolved. Between the trimmed V and J ends, which lost 1 base and 5 bases, there was a span of 5 bases. CDR3 length equals 12 residues. Germline V lookup: CDR1 SEHNR, CDR2 FQNEAQ (reference sequence).

This chain uses TRBV6-5 with TRBJ1-4; 9 bases line up with TRBD1. CDR1 is MNHEY, CDR2 SVGAGI, per germline. CDR3 length equals 14 residues. V lost 6 bases and J lost 6; bases outside the gene matches: 5. As DNA, the CDR3 is TGTGCCAGCAGGAAGACAGGGGGATATGAAAAACTGTTTTTT. It specifies CASRKTGGYEKLFF.

The chain combines TRBV5-1 with TRBJ2-1; D may match TRBD1 or TRBD2 (7 bases each). This CDR3 is 15 amino acids long. Germline V CDR1 and CDR2: SGHRS, YFSETQ. The V end lost 4 bases, the J end lost 5 bases, and 16 bases lay between the germline ends. The CDR3 region is CASSGSGTAHNEQFF. The CDR3 nucleotides read TGCGCCAGCAGCGGAAGCGGGACAGCCCACAATGAGCAGTTCTTC.

J is TRBJ1-5 and V is TRBV5-5; tentative D call: TRBD1 (5 bases). Germline loops: CDR1 SGHKS, CDR2 YYEKEE (reference sequence). The CDR3 sequence is 16 residues long. Between the trimmed V and J ends, which lost 2 bases and 6 bases, there was a span of 18 bases. CDR3 in DNA: TGTGCCAGCAGCTTAGTTGCTGGGCAGGGCGTTCAGCCCCAGCATTTT. Translation: CASSLVAGQGVQPQHF.

The J gene is TRBJ2-2, the V gene TRBV9; 11 nucleotides match TRBD2. The CDR3 has 18 residues. After removal of 0 bases from V and 1 base from J, the junction contained 5 bases not matched to a gene. Germline V gene sequence: CDR1 SGDLS, CDR2 YYNGEE. CDR3 sequence: CASSVGLAGKLNTGELFF. In nucleotides, the CDR3 is TGTGCCAGCAGCGTAGGACTAGCGGGAAAACTGAACACCGGGGAGCTGTTTTTT.

The chain links TRBV11-2 to TRBJ2-7; 8 bases fit TRBD2. V dropped 6 bases and J dropped 2; count of bases not matched to a gene: 21. This CDR3 comprises 19 residues. Germline V gene sequence: CDR1 SGHAT, CDR2 FQNNGV. The CDR3 DNA sequence: TGTGCCAGCAGTTCCCGGCCCCCGGGAGGGAGGAGTAGAGCCTACGAGCAGTACTTC. Its protein is CASSSRPPGGRSRAYEQYF.

The V gene is TRBV18, the J gene TRBJ2-7; 7 positions agree with TRBD1. V was pared by 6 bases and J by 1 base, with 6 bases of the junction left unmatched. There are 14 residues in the CDR3. Per the germline V gene, CDR1 is KGHSH and CDR2 is LQKENI. CDR3 sequence (DNA): TGTGCCAGCTCTTCCTTGGGACAGTCCTACGAGCAGTACTTC. Residues: CASSSLGQSYEQYF.

The rearrangement joins TRBV19 to TRBJ1-1; no clear D gene. CDR1 is LNHDA and CDR2 is SQIVND in the germline V gene (reference sequence). CDR3 length: 17 amino acids. V was shortened by 3 bases and J by 0 bases, with 17 bases between the two germline ends. CDR3 DNA sequence: TGTGCCAGTAGTATTTCCATGAGAACAGAAATGAACACTGAAGCTTTCTTT. It is translated as CASSISMRTEMNTEAFF.

The chain has TRBV19 and TRBJ2-5; D is perhaps TRBD1 (7 bases). V shed 4 bases and J shed 5 bases, with 11 bases lying between them. Germline V lookup: CDR1 LNHDA, CDR2 SQIVND (reference sequence). The CDR3 is 13 residues long. The CDR3 loop reads CASSKEGAETQYF. The CDR3 DNA sequence: TGTGCCAGTAGTAAGGAGGGGGCGGAGACCCAGTACTTC.

The chain combines TRBV9 with TRBJ1-2; a possible D gene is TRBD1 (6 bases). CDR3 size: 14 residues. Germline V gives CDR1 SGDLS, CDR2 YYNGEE. V dropped 4 bases and J dropped 2 bases, with 12 bases sitting between them. CDR3 sequence: CASSPRQGNYGYTF. CDR3 DNA: TGTGCCAGCAGCCCTCGGCAGGGGAACTATGGCTACACCTTC.

The genes are TRBV5-1 and TRBJ2-5, with D perhaps TRBD2 (6 bases). Germline CDR1 SGHRS, CDR2 YFSETQ. This CDR3 is built from 15 residues. V gave up 4 bases and J gave up 2 bases, with 15 bases separating them. Here the CDR3 DNA reads TGCGCCAGCAGCGGCGGGGCGGGCACTCAAGAGACCCAGTACTTC. As protein: CASSGGAGTQETQYF.

V and J are TRBV10-1 and TRBJ1-1; no definite D call. V lost 6 bases, J lost 1 base, and 9 bases lay in between. Germline-derived CDR1 and CDR2 are WNHNN and SYGVQD (reference sequence). The CDR3 is 13 residues long. In DNA form, the CDR3 reads TGCGCCAGCAGATTGGACGGGAACACTGAAGCTTTCTTT. It is translated as CASRLDGNTEAFF.

The V call is TRBV6-1, the J call TRBJ1-5; D is ambiguous. Germline CDR1 reads MNHNS; CDR2 reads SASEGT. The germline V and J ends were trimmed by 1 base and 2 bases, with 9 bases remaining between them. CDR3 length: 15 amino acids. The CDR3 DNA follows: TGTGCCAGCAGTGAAGTGAGTAGTGGCAATCAGCCCCAGCATTTT. Its translation is CASSEVSSGNQPQHF.

This chain uses TRBV9 with TRBJ2-5; 9 bases match TRBD2. The germline CDR1 and CDR2 sequences are SGDLS and YYNGEE. J gave up 5 bases and V 0 bases, and 5 bases lay outside the gene matches. The CDR3 consists of 15 residues. The CDR3 spells CASSVVGREGETQYF. In nucleotides, the CDR3 is TGTGCCAGCAGCGTAGTAGGGCGGGAGGGCGAGACCCAGTACTTC.